The next 19 T cell receptor beta chains were all read from a single sample in a study of blood T cell repertoires in COVID-19 (TCRdb year 2020). Library method: the immunoSEQ multiplex PCR assay. TCRdb carries this immuneACCESS record with in-frame sequences only. Its versions omit some clonotypes, under half of them owing to an unresolved V gene in the studies checked, with the rest unexplained. This sample lists about 310,000 clones; 75% to 90% were detected once. Jointly, the top ten make up around 2.2% of the sample. The specimen was PBMCs or T cells enriched from blood (not recorded which). The origin of the receptors is a young man who had recovered from COVID-19.

J is TRBJ2-2 and V is TRBV30; weak D call: TRBD2 (6 bases). V lost 3 bases and J lost 6, with 8 bases in between. In germline, CDR1 is GTSNPN, CDR2 SVGIG (reference sequence). This CDR3 contains 12 residues. The CDR3 reads CAWSPGAGELFF. The CDR3 bases are TGTGCCTGGAGCCCGGGAGCCGGGGAGCTGTTTTTT.

This chain connects TRBV18 to TRBJ2-3; D gene unclear. The germline CDR1 and CDR2 sequences are KGHSH and LQKENI. The CDR3 covers 11 residues. The germline V and J ends were trimmed by 8 bases and 2 bases, with 5 bases remaining between them. CDR3 bases: TGTGCCAGCACAATCACAGATACGCAGTATTTT. Its translation: CASTITDTQYF.

CDR3 coding DNA: TGTGCCAGCTCACCACGGACTAGCGACGCTGGGGAGCTGTTTTTT. It specifies CASSPRTSDAGELFF. This chain links TRBV18 with TRBJ2-2; TRBD2 aligns across 9 bases. V shed 1 base and J 8 bases; nucleotides not matched to a gene: 5. The CDR3 covers 15 residues. Germline V gives CDR1 KGHSH, CDR2 LQKENI.

The V and J genes are TRBV30 and TRBJ1-2, with 7 positions matching TRBD1. Looked up from germline, CDR1 is GTSNPN and CDR2 is SVGIG (reference sequence). The length of the CDR3 is 15 residues. Trimming at V came to 2 bases and at J to 5 bases, leaving 11 bases not matched to a gene. The CDR3 DNA sequence: TGTGCCTGGAGTCCGCTTTCGACAGGGTTTTATGGCTACACCTTC. Its translation is CAWSPLSTGFYGYTF.

This clone has a single count. This chain joins TRBV24-1 and TRBJ2-7; TRBD1 matches at 8 bases. Germline values: CDR1 KGHDR, CDR2 SFDVKD. Trimming cost V 8 bases and J 5 bases; bases outside gene matches: 7. The CDR3 length is 13 residues. The CDR3 is CATTAAGGNEQYF. DNA for the CDR3: TGTGCCACCACCGCGGCAGGGGGCAACGAGCAGTACTTC.

The rearrangement uses TRBV4-1 and TRBJ1-2; D gene ambiguous. V lost 2 bases and J 0 bases, leaving 10 bases between the germline ends. Germline V lookup: CDR1 MGHRA, CDR2 YSYEKL. The CDR3 consists of 15 residues. CDR3 DNA: TGCGCCAGCAGCCAACCCAGGCCAGCTAACTATGGCTACACCTTC. It yields the protein CASSQPRPANYGYTF.

The chain employs TRBV18 and TRBJ2-1; TRBD2 agrees at 10 bases. The V and J ends lost 1 base and 7 bases, in that order; junction bases with no gene match: 10. Per the germline V gene, CDR1 is KGHSH and CDR2 is LQKENI. CDR3 length: 17 amino acids. CDR3 residues: CASSPLQRGGSRNEQFF. DNA of the CDR3: TGTGCCAGCTCACCACTCCAGCGGGGGGGCTCTCGGAATGAGCAGTTCTTC.

V gene TRBV7-2 combines with J gene TRBJ1-3; 7 nucleotides match TRBD1. Germline V gene data show CDR1 as SGHTA and CDR2 as FQGNSA. CDR3 length equals 15 residues. V lost 3 bases, J lost 4 bases, and 6 bases stayed unmatched. CDR3 DNA: TGTGCCAGCAGCTTCACAGGGGACGCGGGAAACACCATATATTTT. It specifies CASSFTGDAGNTIYF.

V and J are TRBV19 and TRBJ2-1, with TRBD2 as a possible D gene (7 bases). This CDR3 has 15 amino acids. V was shortened by 5 bases and J by 0 bases, with 11 bases between the two germline ends. Germline V gene sequence: CDR1 LNHDA, CDR2 SQIVND (reference sequence). This CDR3 is CASSRRGGSYNEQFF. As DNA, the CDR3 is TGTGCCAGTAGTCGTAGGGGGGGCTCCTACAATGAGCAGTTCTTC.

CDR3 in amino acids: CASGSTGALEQFF. The DNA for the CDR3 is TGTGCCAGCGGAAGCACAGGGGCGTTAGAGCAGTTCTTC. J is TRBJ2-1 and V is TRBV6-5; TRBD1 matches at 7 bases. The CDR3 covers 13 residues. Germline V gene sequence: CDR1 MNHEY, CDR2 SVGAGI. The J segment lost 10 bases and the V segment lost 8 bases, leaving 11 bases of the junction unmatched.

V gene TRBV4-1 combines with J gene TRBJ1-4; tentative D call: TRBD1 (5 bases). Germline V gene lookup returns CDR1 MGHRA and CDR2 YSYEKL. There are 16 residues in the CDR3. V lost 0 bases and J 4 bases, leaving 12 bases between the germline ends. The CDR3 here is CASSQDPTGSNEKLFF. As DNA, the CDR3 is TGCGCCAGCAGCCAAGATCCTACAGGCAGTAATGAAAAACTGTTTTTT.

V and J are TRBV19 and TRBJ1-2; 8 bases are shared with TRBD1. The length of the CDR3 is 14 residues. Germline CDR1 reads LNHDA; CDR2 reads SQIVND (reference sequence). The ends lost 4 bases at V and 1 base at J; junction bases unmatched: 2. The CDR3: CASSRQGNNYGYTF. CDR3 in DNA: TGTGCCAGTAGTAGACAGGGGAATAACTATGGCTACACCTTC.

CDR3 DNA sequence: TGTGCCAGCAGCGTAGGCCCAGGGTTCATCGCCGGGGAGCTGTTTTTT. Amino acid sequence: CASSVGPGFIAGELFF. This chain connects TRBV9 to TRBJ2-2; possible D gene TRBD1, 5 bases. Trimming removed 0 bases at V and 6 bases at J, with 15 bases between. CDR1 and CDR2 (germline): SGDLS, YYNGEE. The CDR3 has 16 residues.

The chain carries TRBV19 and TRBJ2-2; TRBD1 agrees at 8 bases. Losses at the gene ends were 4 bases for V and 7 bases for J; bases not matched to a gene: 8. This CDR3 spans 15 amino acids. Germline V gene lookup returns CDR1 LNHDA and CDR2 SQIVND (reference sequence). The DNA for the CDR3 is TGTGCCAGTAGTACCGCCGGGACAGGTAACGGGGAGCTGTTTTTT. It codes for CASSTAGTGNGELFF.

This chain connects TRBV5-4 to TRBJ1-2; D is perhaps TRBD1 (5 bases). Germline V gene lookup returns CDR1 SGHNT and CDR2 YYREEE (reference sequence). The CDR3 is 13 residues long. V lost 3 bases and J 8 bases, leaving 14 bases between the germline ends. This chain's CDR3 is CASSSGGEKGYTF. For the CDR3, the DNA is TGTGCCAGCAGCTCGGGGGGGGAAAAGGGCTACACCTTC. Complete variable domain (other parts from reference TRBV5-4 and TRBJ1-2): ETGVTQSPTHLIKTRGQQVTLRCSSQSGHNTVSWYQQALGQGPQFIFQYYREEENGRGNFPPRFSGLQFPNYSSELNVNALELDDSALYLCASSSGGEKGYTFGSGTRLTVV.

This clone has just one count. This chain connects TRBV10-3 to TRBJ2-3; 10 bases fit TRBD2. Trimming at V came to 6 bases and at J to 2 bases, leaving 5 bases not matched to a gene. This CDR3 is 15 amino acids long. Germline lookup yields CDR1 ENHRY and CDR2 SYGVKD. The CDR3 nucleotides read TGTGCCATCAGGGCTAGCGGGGGCAACACAGATACGCAGTATTTT. It specifies CAIRASGGNTDTQYF.

This clone was detected once. The gene calls are TRBV19 and TRBJ2-7; 8 bases line up with TRBD1. The CDR3 is made up of 15 amino acids. Germline V lookup: CDR1 LNHDA, CDR2 SQIVND (reference sequence). J was trimmed by 6 bases and V by 5 bases; bases with no gene match: 12. CDR3 sequence: CASSEGQGRGGEQYF. The DNA of the CDR3 is TGTGCCAGTAGTGAAGGACAGGGCAGAGGAGGCGAGCAGTACTTC.

V is TRBV27 and J is TRBJ1-1; perhaps TRBD1 as D (5 bases). In germline, CDR1 is MNHEY, CDR2 SMNVEV (reference sequence). The ends were cut back, 6 bases at V and 1 base at J, with 15 bases in the middle. This CDR3 is 15 amino acids long. The CDR3 sequence is CASRPGGTGNTEAFF. In nucleotides, the CDR3 is TGTGCCAGCAGGCCGGGAGGGACGGGGAACACTGAAGCTTTCTTT.

This chain uses TRBV4-2 with TRBJ2-1, with 8 bases lining up with TRBD2. V trimming: 6 bases; J trimming: 6 bases; junction bases outside the gene matches: 10. The CDR3 contains 15 residues. Germline assignment: CDR1 LGHNA and CDR2 YNFKEQ. The CDR3 coding sequence is TGTGCCAGCAGGGCAGCGGGGGAACATGTCAATGAGCAGTTCTTC. Translated: CASRAAGEHVNEQFF.